The sequence of this T cell receptor beta chain was determined in a study of blood T cell repertoires in COVID-19. J was trimmed by 1 base and V by 0 bases; bases with no gene match: 6. Germline lookup yields CDR1 SGHRS and CDR2 YFSETQ. This CDR3 has 17 residues. Produced via immunoSEQ multiplex PCR; TCRdb's table is partial and in-frame only. This repertoire shows approximately 53,000 clones, 89% found once; its top ten account for 2.2%. The receptor comes from a human donor in a cohort sampled during active COVID-19. Sequencing was done on a sample of peripheral blood. The J gene is TRBJ2-3, the V gene TRBV5-1, with 9 bases identical to TRBD1. CDR3 bases: TGCGCCAGCAGCTTGGTGGTGACAGGGGGTCGCACAGATACGCAGTATTTT. It codes for CASSLVVTGGRTDTQYF.